What follows are 10 T cell receptor beta chains derived from one specimen sequenced in a study of early T cells in non-severe SARS-CoV-2 infection. TCRdb analysed the 5' RACE reads with MiXCR anew, one entry per CDR3 protein. The sample records 45,000 to 70,000 distinct CDR3 sequences, approximately 10% being singletons. The sequenced sample was whole blood. Receptor source: an adult who was a healthcare worker with PCR-confirmed SARS-CoV-2 infection or an uninfected control (not recorded which).

Only a few counts were recorded for this clonotype. This chain connects TRBV9 to TRBJ2-4, with D perhaps TRBD1 or TRBD2 (5 bases each). The CDR3 totals 14 residues. V gave up 0 bases and J gave up 4 bases, with 8 bases separating them. Germline CDR1 and CDR2: SGDLS and YYNGEE. In DNA form, the CDR3 reads TGTGCCAGCAGCGTAGGAGGGGCAAAAAACATTCAGTACTTC. It yields the protein CASSVGGAKNIQYF. The complete variable domain, with remaining parts taken from reference TRBV9 and TRBJ2-4, reads DSGVTQTPKHLITATGQRVTLRCSPRSGDLSVYWYQQSLDQGLQFLIQYYNGEERAKGNILERFSAQQFPDLHSELNLSSLELGDSALYFCASSVGGAKNIQYFGAGTRLSVL.

This clonotype has a count of ten or more. This chain links TRBV7-9 with TRBJ2-3; 7 positions agree with TRBD2. The germline V gene has CDR1 SEHNR and CDR2 FQNEAQ (reference sequence). The junction had 6 bases not matched to a gene; V was cut back by 3 bases and J by 6 bases. The CDR3 spans 14 residues. CDR3 bases: TGTGCCAGCAGCTTTACTAGCGTCGCGGATACGCAGTATTTT. It yields the protein CASSFTSVADTQYF.

Ten or more counts support this clonotype. The V and J genes are TRBV4-1 and TRBJ1-1; the D is unclear. Per germline, CDR1 MGHRA and CDR2 YSYEKL. The CDR3 runs to 12 residues. The V end was cut by 6 bases, the J end by 8 bases, with 13 bases between. CDR3 amino acids: CASSFVYGEAFF. The CDR3, as DNA: TGCGCCAGCAGTTTCGTCTATGGAGAAGCTTTCTTT.

This clonotype was detected a few times. CDR3 amino acids: CASNPMGEAGADTQYF. CDR3 in DNA: TGTGCCAGCAACCCCATGGGGGAGGCTGGTGCAGATACGCAGTATTTT. V is TRBV7-9 and J is TRBJ2-3; possible D gene TRBD2, 6 bases. Trimming shortened V by 7 bases and J by 4 bases, and 21 bases separated the two germline ends. CDR1 and CDR2 from the germline V gene are SEHNR and FQNEAQ (reference sequence). The length of the CDR3 is 16 residues.

This sequence joins TRBV5-4 and TRBJ2-3; TRBD2 agrees at 13 bases. This CDR3 comprises 16 residues. Germline V gene data show CDR1 as SGHNT and CDR2 as YYREEE (reference sequence). The V segment lost 3 bases and the J segment 6 bases; nucleotides outside the gene matches: 7. CDR3 region: CASSSELAGGPDTQYF. The CDR3 region has the DNA TGTGCCAGCAGCTCCGAACTAGCGGGAGGGCCGGATACGCAGTATTTT.

This clonotype was counted a few times. CDR3 residues: CASSLQGARIEETQYF. Written as DNA, the CDR3 is TGCGCCAGCAGCTTACAGGGGGCGAGGATTGAAGAGACCCAGTACTTC. V is TRBV5-1 and J is TRBJ2-5; 9 nucleotides match TRBD1. Unmatched junction bases numbered 8, after V lost 2 bases and J lost 3 bases. This CDR3 is 16 amino acids long. CDR1 and CDR2 (germline): SGHRS, YFSETQ.

The table lists this clonotype with a few counts. The CDR3 bases are TGCAGTGCTACTGAAGAGACCCAGTACTTC. Translating gives CSATEETQYF. The chain joins TRBV20-1 to TRBJ2-5; D is unclear. Germline lookup yields CDR1 DFQATT and CDR2 SNEGSKA (reference sequence). Between the trimmed V and J ends, which lost 4 bases and 3 bases, there was a span of 3 bases. The CDR3 runs to 10 residues.

This clonotype has only a few counts. The chain has TRBV27 and TRBJ1-5; 9 positions agree with TRBD1. The V segment lost 5 bases and the J segment 4 bases; nucleotides outside the gene matches: 12. The V gene's germline CDR1 is MNHEY and CDR2 SMNVEV (reference sequence). CDR3 length: 17 residues. The CDR3 spells CASSLLPGQGFNQPQHF. CDR3 sequence (DNA): TGTGCCAGCAGTCTATTACCGGGACAGGGCTTTAATCAGCCCCAGCATTTT.

This sequence joins TRBV27 and TRBJ2-7; 9 positions match TRBD1. Germline lookup yields CDR1 MNHEY and CDR2 SMNVEV (reference sequence). The CDR3 totals 17 residues. With 4 bases clipped from V and 4 bases from J, the junction kept 14 bases outside the gene matches. The CDR3 DNA sequence: TGTGCCAGCAGTTCGCGAGTGGGACAGGGAGGTAAATACGAGCAGTACTTC. This codes for CASSSRVGQGGKYEQYF.

The chain recombines TRBV20-1 with TRBJ2-3, with D possibly matching TRBD2 (7 bases). V gave up 4 bases and J gave up 0 bases, with 11 bases separating them. The length of the CDR3 is 14 residues. The V gene's germline CDR1 is DFQATT and CDR2 SNEGSKA (reference sequence). This CDR3 is CSAMRGPSTDTQYF. CDR3 DNA: TGCAGTGCTATGCGGGGGCCTAGCACAGATACGCAGTATTTT.